These 5 T cell receptor beta chains were all obtained from the same sample, sequenced in a study of cytomegalovirus exposure and HLA in healthy donors. The PCR ran on 60 Vbeta and 13 Jbeta primers. Data came from immunoSEQ multiplex PCR; TCRdb stores just in-frame clones and leaves some out. This table holds about 85,000 clones, approximately 80% found once. The sequenced sample consisted of PBMCs. These receptors were taken from a woman between 45 and 65 years old in good health and CMV-seropositive.

This clone was detected only a few times. This sequence joins TRBV25-1 and TRBJ2-2; possible D gene TRBD2, 7 bases. The CDR3 is 15 amino acids. The V and J ends lost 4 bases and 6 bases respectively, with 15 bases between them. The germline CDR1 and CDR2 sequences are MGHDK and SYGVNS. CDR3 amino acids: CASSATRGGSGELFF. CDR3 nucleotides: TGTGCCAGCAGTGCCACTAGGGGGGGATCCGGGGAGCTGTTTTTT.

This sequence joins TRBV9 and TRBJ1-4; the match to TRBD1 covers 8 bases. The germline gives CDR1 SGDLS, CDR2 YYNGEE. The V and J ends lost 4 bases and 7 bases, in that order; junction bases with no gene match: 9. This CDR3 has 15 amino acids. CDR3 sequence (DNA): TGTGCCAGCAGCATGGGACAGGAATACATTGAAAAACTGTTTTTT. It encodes CASSMGQEYIEKLFF.

The chain uses TRBV2 and TRBJ1-5; D is unclear. V was clipped by 3 bases and J by 1 base, with 4 bases between them. The CDR3 totals 13 residues. CDR1 is SNHLY and CDR2 is FYNNEI in the germline V gene. The CDR3 DNA follows: TGTGCCAGCAGTGATGGCAGCAATCAGCCCCAGCATTTT. Protein: CASSDGSNQPQHF.

CDR3 loop: CASSYIFGSSYEQYF. As DNA, the CDR3 is TGTGCCAGCAGTTACATCTTCGGGAGCTCCTACGAGCAGTACTTC. The chain combines TRBV6-5 with TRBJ2-7, with D possibly matching TRBD2 (6 bases). V was trimmed by 2 bases and J by 0 bases, leaving 11 bases between them. The CDR3 contains 15 residues. Germline V CDR1 and CDR2: MNHEY, SVGAGI.

The chain uses TRBV19 and TRBJ2-3, with 8 bases lining up with TRBD2. Per germline, CDR1 LNHDA and CDR2 SQIVND (reference sequence). V gave up 7 bases and J gave up 11 bases; unmatched junction bases: 8. The CDR3 spans 12 residues. The CDR3 loop is CASMARREEQYF. CDR3 DNA sequence: TGTGCCAGTATGGCGAGGCGGGAGGAGCAGTATTTT.